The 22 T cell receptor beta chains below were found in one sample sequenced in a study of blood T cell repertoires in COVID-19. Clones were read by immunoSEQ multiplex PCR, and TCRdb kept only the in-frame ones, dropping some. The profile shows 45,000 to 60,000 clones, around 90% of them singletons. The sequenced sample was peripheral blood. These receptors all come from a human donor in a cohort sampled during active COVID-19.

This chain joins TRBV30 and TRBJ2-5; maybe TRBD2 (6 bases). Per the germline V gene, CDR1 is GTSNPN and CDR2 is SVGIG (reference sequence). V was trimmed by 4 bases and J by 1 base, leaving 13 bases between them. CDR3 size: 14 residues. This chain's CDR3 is CAWTGVIPQETQYF. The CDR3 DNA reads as TGTGCCTGGACGGGAGTGATTCCCCAAGAGACCCAGTACTTC.

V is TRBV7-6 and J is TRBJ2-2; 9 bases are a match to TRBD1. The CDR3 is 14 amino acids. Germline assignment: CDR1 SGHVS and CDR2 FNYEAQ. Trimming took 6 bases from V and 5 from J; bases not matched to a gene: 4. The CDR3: CASRRQGDTGELFF. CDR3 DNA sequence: TGTGCCAGCAGACGACAGGGGGATACCGGGGAGCTGTTTTTT.

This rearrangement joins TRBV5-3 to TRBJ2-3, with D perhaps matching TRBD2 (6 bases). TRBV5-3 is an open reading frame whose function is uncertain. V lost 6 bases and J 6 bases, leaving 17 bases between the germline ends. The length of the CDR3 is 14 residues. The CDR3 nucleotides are TGTGCCAGAAACCCCCCCGGCGGGATGGATACGCAGTATTTT. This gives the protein CARNPPGGMDTQYF.

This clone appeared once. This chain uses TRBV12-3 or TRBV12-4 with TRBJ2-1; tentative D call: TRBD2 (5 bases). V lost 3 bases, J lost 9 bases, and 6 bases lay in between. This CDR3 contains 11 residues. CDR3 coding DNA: TGTGCCAGCAGTTTGAGGGTTGAGCAGTTCTTC. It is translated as CASSLRVEQFF.

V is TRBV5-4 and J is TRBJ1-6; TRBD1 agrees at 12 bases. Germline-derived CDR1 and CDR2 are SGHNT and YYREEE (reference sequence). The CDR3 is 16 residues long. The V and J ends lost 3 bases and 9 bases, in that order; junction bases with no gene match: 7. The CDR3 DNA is TGTGCCAGCAGCTCGCCGGGACAGGGGGCCTCTTCACCCCTCCACTTT. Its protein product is CASSSPGQGASSPLHF. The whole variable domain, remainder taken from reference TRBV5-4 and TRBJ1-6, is ETGVTQSPTHLIKTRGQQVTLRCSSQSGHNTVSWYQQALGQGPQFIFQYYREEENGRGNFPPRFSGLQFPNYSSELNVNALELDDSALYLCASSSPGQGASSPLHFGNGTRLTVT.

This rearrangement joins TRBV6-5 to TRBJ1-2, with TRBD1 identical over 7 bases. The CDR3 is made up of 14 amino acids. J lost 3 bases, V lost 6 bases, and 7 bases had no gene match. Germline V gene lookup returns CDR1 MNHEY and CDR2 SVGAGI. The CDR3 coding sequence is TGTGCCAGCAGAGCTATAGGGGGCGACTATGGCTACACCTTC. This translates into CASRAIGGDYGYTF.

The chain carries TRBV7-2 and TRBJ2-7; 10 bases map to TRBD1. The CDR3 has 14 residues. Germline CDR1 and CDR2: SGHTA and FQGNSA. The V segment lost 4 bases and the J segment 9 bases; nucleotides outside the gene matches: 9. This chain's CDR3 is CASSYGTGVMGQYF. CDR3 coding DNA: TGTGCCAGCAGCTATGGGACAGGGGTCATGGGGCAGTACTTC.

CDR3 nucleotide sequence: TGTGCCAGCAGCTTGGCCCGGGGCCCGGGACAGGGTTACTTC. As protein: CASSLARGPGQGYF. The chain couples TRBV5-8 to TRBJ2-7; 9 bases match TRBD1. The germline V gene has CDR1 SGHTS and CDR2 YDEGEE. V lost 0 bases and J lost 13; bases outside the gene matches: 11. This CDR3 region has 14 residues. The full variable domain, in which reference TRBV5-8 and TRBJ2-7 provide the parts outside the CDR3, is EAGVTQSPTHLIKTRGQQATLRCSPISGHTSVYWYQQALGLGLQFLLWYDEGEERNRGNFPPRFSGRQFPNYSSELNVNALELEDSALYLCASSLARGPGQGYFGPGTRLTVT.

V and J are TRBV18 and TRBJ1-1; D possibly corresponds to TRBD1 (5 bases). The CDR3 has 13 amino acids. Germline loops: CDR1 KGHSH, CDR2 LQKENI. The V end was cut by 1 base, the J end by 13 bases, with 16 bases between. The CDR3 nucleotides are TGTGCCAGCTCACCACAGGAGGGGTTGATCGATTTCTTT. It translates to CASSPQEGLIDFF. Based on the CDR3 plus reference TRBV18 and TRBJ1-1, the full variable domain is NAGVMQNPRHLVRRRGQEARLRCSPMKGHSHVYWYRQLPEEGLKFMVYLQKENIIDESGMPKERFSAEFPKEGPSILRIQQVVRGDSAAYFCASSPQEGLIDFFGQGTRLTVV.

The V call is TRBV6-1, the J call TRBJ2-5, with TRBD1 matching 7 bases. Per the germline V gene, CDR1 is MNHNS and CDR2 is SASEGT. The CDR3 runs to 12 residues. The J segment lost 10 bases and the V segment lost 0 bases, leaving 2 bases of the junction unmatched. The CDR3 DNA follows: TGTGCCAGCAGTGAAGCGCAGGGGGACCAGTACTTC. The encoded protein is CASSEAQGDQYF.

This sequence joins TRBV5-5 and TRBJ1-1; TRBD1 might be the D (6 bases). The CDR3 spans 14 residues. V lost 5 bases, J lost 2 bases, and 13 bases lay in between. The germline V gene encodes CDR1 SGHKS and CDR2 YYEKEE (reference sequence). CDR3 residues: CASRIQGGNTEAFF. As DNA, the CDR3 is TGTGCCAGCAGAATACAGGGTGGCAACACTGAAGCTTTCTTT.

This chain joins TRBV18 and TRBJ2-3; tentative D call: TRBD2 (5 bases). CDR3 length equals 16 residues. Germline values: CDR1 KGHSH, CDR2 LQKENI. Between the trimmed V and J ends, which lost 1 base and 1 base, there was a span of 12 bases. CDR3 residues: CASSPLEVGGTDTQYF. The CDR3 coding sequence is TGTGCCAGCTCACCACTTGAGGTGGGAGGCACAGATACGCAGTATTTT.

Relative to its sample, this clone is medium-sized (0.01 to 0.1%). Here the CDR3 DNA reads TGTGCCAGTCGGACTAGCGGGACCGTATACAATGAGCAGTTCTTC. Translating gives CASRTSGTVYNEQFF. This chain joins TRBV19 and TRBJ2-1; 12 positions agree with TRBD2. There are 15 residues in the CDR3. The ends lost 8 bases at V and 4 bases at J; junction bases unmatched: 6. CDR1 is LNHDA, CDR2 SQIVND, per germline (reference sequence).

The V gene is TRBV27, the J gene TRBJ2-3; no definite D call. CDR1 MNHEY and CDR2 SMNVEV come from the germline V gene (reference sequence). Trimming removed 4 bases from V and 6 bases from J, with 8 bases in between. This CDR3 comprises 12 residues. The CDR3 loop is CASSSPLDTQYF. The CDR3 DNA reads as TGTGCCAGCAGTTCCCCCCTTGATACGCAGTATTTT.

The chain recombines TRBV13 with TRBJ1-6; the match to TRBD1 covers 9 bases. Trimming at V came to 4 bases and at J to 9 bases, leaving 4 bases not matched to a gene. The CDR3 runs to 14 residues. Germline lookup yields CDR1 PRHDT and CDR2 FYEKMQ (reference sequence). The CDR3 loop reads CASSSGTGLSPLHF. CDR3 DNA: TGTGCCAGCAGCTCCGGGACAGGGCTTTCACCCCTCCACTTT.

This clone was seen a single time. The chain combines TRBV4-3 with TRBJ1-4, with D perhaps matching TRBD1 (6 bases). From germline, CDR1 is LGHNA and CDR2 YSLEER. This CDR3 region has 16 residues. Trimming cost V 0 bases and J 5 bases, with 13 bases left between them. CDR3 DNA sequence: TGCGCCAGCAGCCAAGATCCTGGGACAAGCAATGAAAAACTGTTTTTT. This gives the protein CASSQDPGTSNEKLFF.

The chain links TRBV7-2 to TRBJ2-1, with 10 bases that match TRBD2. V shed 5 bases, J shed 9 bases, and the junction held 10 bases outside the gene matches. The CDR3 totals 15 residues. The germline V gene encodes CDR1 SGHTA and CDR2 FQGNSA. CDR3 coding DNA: TGTGCCAGCAGCCCTACCGGGACTAGCGTGAGTGAGCAGTTCTTC. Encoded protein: CASSPTGTSVSEQFF.

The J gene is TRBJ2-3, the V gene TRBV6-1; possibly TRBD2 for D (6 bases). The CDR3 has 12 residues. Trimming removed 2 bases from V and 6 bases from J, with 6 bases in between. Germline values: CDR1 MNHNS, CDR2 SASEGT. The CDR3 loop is CASSERGDTQYF. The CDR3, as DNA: TGTGCCAGCAGTGAACGGGGGGATACGCAGTATTTT.

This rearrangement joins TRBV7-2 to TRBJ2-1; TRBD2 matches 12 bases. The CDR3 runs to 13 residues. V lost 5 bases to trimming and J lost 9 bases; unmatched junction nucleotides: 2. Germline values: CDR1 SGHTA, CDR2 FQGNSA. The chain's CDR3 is CASSPSGRVEQFF. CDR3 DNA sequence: TGTGCCAGCAGCCCTAGCGGGAGGGTTGAGCAGTTCTTC.

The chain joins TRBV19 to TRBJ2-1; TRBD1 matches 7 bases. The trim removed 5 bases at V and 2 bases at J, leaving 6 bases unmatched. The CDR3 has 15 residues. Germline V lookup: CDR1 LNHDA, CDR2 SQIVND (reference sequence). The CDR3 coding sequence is TGTGCCAGTAGTCCTGACAGGGACCCCTACAATGAGCAGTTCTTC. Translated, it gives CASSPDRDPYNEQFF.

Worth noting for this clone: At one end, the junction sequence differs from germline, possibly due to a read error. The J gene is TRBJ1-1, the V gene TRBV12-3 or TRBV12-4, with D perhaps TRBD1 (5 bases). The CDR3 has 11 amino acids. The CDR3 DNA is TGTGCCAGCACCAAACTCGGGGGAGCGAGCTTT. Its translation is CASTKLGGASF.

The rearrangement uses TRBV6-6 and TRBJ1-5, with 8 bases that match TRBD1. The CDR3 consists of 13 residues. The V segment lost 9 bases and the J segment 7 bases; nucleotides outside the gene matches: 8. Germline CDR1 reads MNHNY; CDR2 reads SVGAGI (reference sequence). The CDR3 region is CASSQGAYQPQHF. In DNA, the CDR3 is TGTGCCAGTTCTCAGGGGGCTTACCAGCCCCAGCATTTT.